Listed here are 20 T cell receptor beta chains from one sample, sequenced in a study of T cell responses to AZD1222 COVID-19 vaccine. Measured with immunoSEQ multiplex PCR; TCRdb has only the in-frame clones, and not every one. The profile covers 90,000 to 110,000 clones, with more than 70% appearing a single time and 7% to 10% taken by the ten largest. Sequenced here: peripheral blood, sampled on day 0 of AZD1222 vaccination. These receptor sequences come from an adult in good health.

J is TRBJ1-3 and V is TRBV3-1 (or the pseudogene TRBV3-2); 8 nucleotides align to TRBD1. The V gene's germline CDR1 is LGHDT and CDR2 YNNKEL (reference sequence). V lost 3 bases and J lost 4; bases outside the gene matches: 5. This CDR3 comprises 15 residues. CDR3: CASSQDRAIGNTIYF. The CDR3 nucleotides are TGTGCCAGCAGCCAGGACAGGGCGATAGGAAACACCATATATTTT.

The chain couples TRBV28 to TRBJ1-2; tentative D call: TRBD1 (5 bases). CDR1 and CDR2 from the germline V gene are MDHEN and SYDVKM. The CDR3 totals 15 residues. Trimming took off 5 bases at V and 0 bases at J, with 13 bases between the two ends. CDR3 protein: CASSPGGQANYGYTF. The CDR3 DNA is TGTGCCAGCAGTCCTGGGGGTCAAGCTAACTATGGCTACACCTTC.

CDR3: CASSQDRLGADTQYF. The CDR3 nucleotides are TGTGCCAGCAGCCAAGATAGACTTGGCGCAGATACGCAGTATTTT. The rearrangement links TRBV3-1 (or the pseudogene TRBV3-2) to TRBJ2-3; no clear D. Germline V CDR1 and CDR2: LGHDT, YNNKEL (reference sequence). The CDR3 runs to 15 residues. Trimming stripped 0 bases from V and 4 bases from J, with 11 bases between.

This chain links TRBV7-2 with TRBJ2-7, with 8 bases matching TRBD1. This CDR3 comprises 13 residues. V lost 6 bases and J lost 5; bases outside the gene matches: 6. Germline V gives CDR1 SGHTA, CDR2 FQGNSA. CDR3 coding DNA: TGTGCCAGCAGTTCGGACAGGGCCAACGAGCAGTACTTC. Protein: CASSSDRANEQYF.

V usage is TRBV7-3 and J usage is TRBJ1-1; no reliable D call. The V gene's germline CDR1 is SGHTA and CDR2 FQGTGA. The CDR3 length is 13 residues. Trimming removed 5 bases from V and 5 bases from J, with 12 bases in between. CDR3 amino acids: CASSTGPGTEAFF. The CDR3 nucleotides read TGTGCCAGCAGCACGGGTCCGGGAACTGAAGCTTTCTTT.

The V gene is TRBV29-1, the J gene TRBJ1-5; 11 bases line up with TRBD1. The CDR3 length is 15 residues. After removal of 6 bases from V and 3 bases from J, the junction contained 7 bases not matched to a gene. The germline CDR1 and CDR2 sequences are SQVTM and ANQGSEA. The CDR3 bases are TGCAGCGTCGGGACAGGGGGAAGGGACAATCAGCCCCAGCATTTT. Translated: CSVGTGGRDNQPQHF.

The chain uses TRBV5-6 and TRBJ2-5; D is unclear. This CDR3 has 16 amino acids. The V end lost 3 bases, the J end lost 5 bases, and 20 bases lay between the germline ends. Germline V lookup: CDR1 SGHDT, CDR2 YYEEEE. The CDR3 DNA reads TGTGCCAGCAGCTCAATCACCCCTACCATTATCGAGACCCAGTACTTC. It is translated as CASSSITPTIIETQYF.

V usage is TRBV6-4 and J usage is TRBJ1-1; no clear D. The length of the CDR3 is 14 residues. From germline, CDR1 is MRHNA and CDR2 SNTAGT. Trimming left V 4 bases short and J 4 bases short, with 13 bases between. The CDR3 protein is CASSATHLGTEAFF. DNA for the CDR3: TGTGCCAGCAGTGCAACCCATCTGGGCACTGAAGCTTTCTTT.

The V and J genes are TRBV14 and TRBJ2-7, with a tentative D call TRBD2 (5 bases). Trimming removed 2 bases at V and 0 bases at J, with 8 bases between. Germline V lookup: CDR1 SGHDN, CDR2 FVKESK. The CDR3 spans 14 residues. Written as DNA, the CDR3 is TGTGCCAGCAGCCAACGGACTGCCTCCTACGAGCAGTACTTC. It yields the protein CASSQRTASYEQYF.

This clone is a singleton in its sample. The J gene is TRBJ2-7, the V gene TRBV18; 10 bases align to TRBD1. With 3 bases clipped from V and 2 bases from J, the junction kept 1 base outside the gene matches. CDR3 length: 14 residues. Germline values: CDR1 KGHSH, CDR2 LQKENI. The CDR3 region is CASSPGTGAYEQYF. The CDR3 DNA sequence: TGTGCCAGCTCACCCGGGACAGGGGCCTACGAGCAGTACTTC.

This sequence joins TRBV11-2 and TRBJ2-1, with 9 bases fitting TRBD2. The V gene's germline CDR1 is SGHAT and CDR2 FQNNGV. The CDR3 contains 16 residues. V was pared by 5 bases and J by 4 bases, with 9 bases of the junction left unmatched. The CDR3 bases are TGTGCCAGCAGCCCTGAAGGGCTAGCGGGGTACAATGAGCAGTTCTTC. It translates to CASSPEGLAGYNEQFF.

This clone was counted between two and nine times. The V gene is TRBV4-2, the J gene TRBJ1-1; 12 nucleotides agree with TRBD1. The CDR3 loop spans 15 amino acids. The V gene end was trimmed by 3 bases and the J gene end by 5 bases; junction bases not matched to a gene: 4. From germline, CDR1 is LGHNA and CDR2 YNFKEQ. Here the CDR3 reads CASSQGDRGRTEAFF. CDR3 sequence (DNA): TGTGCCAGCAGCCAGGGGGACAGGGGGCGAACTGAAGCTTTCTTT.

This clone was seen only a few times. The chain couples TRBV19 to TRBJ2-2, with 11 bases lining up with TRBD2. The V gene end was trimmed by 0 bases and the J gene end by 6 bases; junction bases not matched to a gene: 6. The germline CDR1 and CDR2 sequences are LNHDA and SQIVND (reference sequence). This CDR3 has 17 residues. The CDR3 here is CASSIETSGTRAGELFF. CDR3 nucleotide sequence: TGTGCCAGTAGTATAGAGACTAGCGGGACCAGGGCCGGGGAGCTGTTTTTT.

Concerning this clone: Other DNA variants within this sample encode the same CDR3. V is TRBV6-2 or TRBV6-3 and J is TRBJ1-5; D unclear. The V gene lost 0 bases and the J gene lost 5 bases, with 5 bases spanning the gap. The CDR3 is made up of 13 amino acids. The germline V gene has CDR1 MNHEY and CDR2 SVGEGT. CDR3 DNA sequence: TGTGCCAGCAGTTACTCGGGGTATCAGCCCCAGCATTTT. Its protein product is CASSYSGYQPQHF.

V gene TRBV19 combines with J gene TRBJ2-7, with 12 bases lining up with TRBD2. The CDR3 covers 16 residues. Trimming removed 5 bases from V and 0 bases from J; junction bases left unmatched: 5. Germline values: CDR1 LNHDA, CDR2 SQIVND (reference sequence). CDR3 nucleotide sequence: TGTGCCAGTAGTCCCCGACTAGCGGGAGCCTCCTACGAGCAGTACTTC. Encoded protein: CASSPRLAGASYEQYF.

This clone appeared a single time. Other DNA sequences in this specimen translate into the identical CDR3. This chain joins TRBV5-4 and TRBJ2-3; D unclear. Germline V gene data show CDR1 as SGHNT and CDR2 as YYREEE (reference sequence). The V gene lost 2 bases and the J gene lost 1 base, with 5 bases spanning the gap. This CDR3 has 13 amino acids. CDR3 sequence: CASSLAGTDTQYF. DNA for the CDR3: TGTGCCAGCAGCTTAGCCGGCACAGATACGCAGTATTTT.

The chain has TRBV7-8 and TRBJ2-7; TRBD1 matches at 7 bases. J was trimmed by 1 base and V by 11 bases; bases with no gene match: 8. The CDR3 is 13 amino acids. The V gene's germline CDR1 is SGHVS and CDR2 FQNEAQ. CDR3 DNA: TGTGCCTCGGGACAGCAGAGATCCTACGAGCAGTACTTC. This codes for CASGQQRSYEQYF.

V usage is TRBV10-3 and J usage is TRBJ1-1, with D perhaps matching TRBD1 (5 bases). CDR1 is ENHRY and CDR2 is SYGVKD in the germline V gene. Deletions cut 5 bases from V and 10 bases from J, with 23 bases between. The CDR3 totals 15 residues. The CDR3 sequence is CAISSIQDGQGGAFF. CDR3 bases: TGTGCCATCAGTTCAATTCAGGACGGGCAGGGTGGAGCTTTCTTT.

CDR3 loop: CASSQFWDRVGSGANVLTF. The CDR3 nucleotides read TGTGCCAGCAGCCAGTTCTGGGACAGGGTTGGGTCTGGGGCCAACGTCCTGACTTTC. The rearrangement uses TRBV3-1 (or the pseudogene TRBV3-2) and TRBJ2-6; 9 positions agree with TRBD1. Looked up from germline, CDR1 is LGHDT and CDR2 is YNNKEL (reference sequence). V lost 3 bases and J lost 1; bases outside the gene matches: 10. This CDR3 spans 19 amino acids.

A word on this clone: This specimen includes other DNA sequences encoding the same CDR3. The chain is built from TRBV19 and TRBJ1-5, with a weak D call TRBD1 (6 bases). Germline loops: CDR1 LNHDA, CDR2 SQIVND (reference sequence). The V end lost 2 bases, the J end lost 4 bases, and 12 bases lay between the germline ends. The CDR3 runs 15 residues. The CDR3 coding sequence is TGTGCCAGTAGTATAAACAGGGATCGGAATCAGCCCCAGCATTTT. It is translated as CASSINRDRNQPQHF.